This record covers a single T cell receptor (beta chain). RNA, at roughly 0.45 to 1 ug, was reverse transcribed with random hexamers. Each CDR3 protein is one row after TCRdb ran MiXCR on the immunoSEQ multiplex PCR reads. The sample lists about 130,000 distinct CDR3 sequences; roughly 96% were seen once. These data belong to a study of CD8 T cells in Susac syndrome. There are 12 residues in the CDR3. Losses at the gene ends were 10 bases for V and 8 bases for J; bases not matched to a gene: 10. CDR1 is MDHEN and CDR2 is SYDVKM in the germline V gene. The sequence was obtained from a human donor in good health. The chain recombines TRBV28 with TRBJ1-2, with 7 bases matching TRBD1. The sequencing sample was made of CD4+ T cells from PBMCs. CDR3 DNA sequence: TGTGCCACCCAGACAGGGAGTAGGGGCTACACCTTC. Protein: CATQTGSRGYTF.